This T cell receptor (beta chain) was recovered during a study of T-cell memory formation after mild COVID-19. The study, taken as a whole, reports: Contracting CD4+ clones lay largely in CM and EM, with CD8+ ones residing in EMRA. Pre-infection memory carried some responding clones, suggesting that cross-reactive memory joined.

This clonotype turned up a few times. Antigen unknown. Germline-derived CDR1 and CDR2 are DFQATT and SNEGSKA (reference sequence). The V and J ends lost 3 bases and 2 bases, in that order; junction bases with no gene match: 11. The CDR3 length is 17 residues. Researchers used 5'RACE with constant-segment primers to make TCR alpha and TCR beta cDNA libraries that carry sample barcodes and UMIs. From the 5' RACE reads, TCRdb called clonotypes with MiXCR, one entry per CDR3 protein. In the table there are some 290,000 distinct CDR3 sequences, about 16% of which are singletons. The TCR was taken from a man aged 18 to 29 who had mild COVID-19 (a few samples of this study predate the infection). Cell type and time point are not known. The J gene is TRBJ1-5, the V gene TRBV20-1; 9 bases agree with TRBD1. The material sequenced was PBMCs or a T cell subset sorted from them (not recorded which). In DNA, the CDR3 is TGCAGTGCTAGGATCCCGCAGGGGGACAGGGGCAATCAGCCCCAGCATTTT. Residues: CSARIPQGDRGNQPQHF.